Presented here are 8 T cell receptor beta chains from one specimen sequenced in a study of blood T cell repertoires in COVID-19. The method was immunoSEQ multiplex PCR; TCRdb's version includes in-frame clones alone and lacks a portion of them. The sample lists about 190,000 clones; over 75% were seen once. Sequencing input: peripheral blood. These receptors originate from a woman in her 40s who had recovered from COVID-19.

This chain uses TRBV30 with TRBJ1-2; D is perhaps TRBD1 (6 bases). CDR3 length: 13 amino acids. The germline V and J ends were trimmed by 4 bases and 2 bases, with 11 bases remaining between them. CDR1 is GTSNPN, CDR2 SVGIG, per germline (reference sequence). In nucleotides, the CDR3 is TGTGCCTGGAAGCGGACAGACAACTATGGCTACACCTTC. It translates to CAWKRTDNYGYTF.

The chain combines TRBV9 with TRBJ1-1, with D tentatively TRBD1 (5 bases). The CDR3 spans 12 residues. Germline CDR1 is SGDLS and CDR2 is YYNGEE. V lost 4 bases and J lost 1, with 5 bases in between. The CDR3 loop reads CASSRGNTEAFF. CDR3 sequence (DNA): TGTGCCAGCAGCAGGGGGAACACTGAAGCTTTCTTT.

V usage is TRBV11-2 and J usage is TRBJ1-6; possible D gene TRBD1, 6 bases. The CDR3 sequence is 15 residues long. Germline V CDR1 and CDR2: SGHAT, FQNNGV. V shed 4 bases and J shed 5 bases, with 12 bases lying between them. The CDR3: CASSSVGGDNSPLHF. In DNA form, the CDR3 reads TGTGCCAGCAGCTCAGTAGGGGGAGATAATTCACCCCTCCACTTT.

The chain uses TRBV4-1 and TRBJ1-5; perhaps TRBD1 as D (5 bases). Looked up from germline, CDR1 is MGHRA and CDR2 is YSYEKL. The CDR3 extends over 17 amino acids. V was clipped by 0 bases and J by 1 base, with 13 bases between them. The CDR3 DNA reads as TGCGCCAGCAGCCAAGACGTTTCTGGGGCAAGCAATCAGCCCCAGCATTTT. It codes for CASSQDVSGASNQPQHF.

V and J are TRBV19 and TRBJ2-2; 12 bases agree with TRBD2. J gave up 5 bases and V 6 bases, and 7 bases lay outside the gene matches. The length of the CDR3 is 16 residues. Germline V gene data show CDR1 as LNHDA and CDR2 as SQIVND (reference sequence). The CDR3 loop is CASRGLAGGPTGELFF. CDR3 bases: TGTGCCAGTAGAGGTCTAGCGGGAGGGCCTACCGGGGAGCTGTTTTTT.

V gene TRBV4-2 combines with J gene TRBJ2-1; 16 bases align to TRBD2. Germline loops: CDR1 LGHNA, CDR2 YNFKEQ. The length of the CDR3 is 15 residues. Trimming at V came to 4 bases and at J to 10 bases, leaving 4 bases not matched to a gene. This CDR3 is CASSPGLAGGNEQFF. The CDR3 region has the DNA TGTGCCAGCAGCCCGGGACTAGCGGGAGGGAACGAGCAGTTCTTC.

This clone was observed once. The rearrangement links TRBV27 to TRBJ1-5; D gene unclear. The CDR3 loop spans 16 amino acids. Per germline, CDR1 MNHEY and CDR2 SMNVEV (reference sequence). V lost 3 bases, J lost 2 bases, and 14 bases lay in between. This CDR3 is CASSFLPFAGNQPQHF. DNA for the CDR3: TGTGCCAGCAGTTTCTTACCTTTTGCGGGCAATCAGCCCCAGCATTTT.

The chain employs TRBV10-2 and TRBJ1-5; 10 nucleotides match TRBD1. The length of the CDR3 is 18 residues. Germline values: CDR1 WSHSY, CDR2 SAAADI. The ends lost 2 bases at V and 1 base at J; junction bases unmatched: 8. The CDR3 bases are TGCGCCAGCAGTGAGCGGGGGACAGGGGTTTTGAGCAATCAGCCCCAGCATTTT. Its protein is CASSERGTGVLSNQPQHF.